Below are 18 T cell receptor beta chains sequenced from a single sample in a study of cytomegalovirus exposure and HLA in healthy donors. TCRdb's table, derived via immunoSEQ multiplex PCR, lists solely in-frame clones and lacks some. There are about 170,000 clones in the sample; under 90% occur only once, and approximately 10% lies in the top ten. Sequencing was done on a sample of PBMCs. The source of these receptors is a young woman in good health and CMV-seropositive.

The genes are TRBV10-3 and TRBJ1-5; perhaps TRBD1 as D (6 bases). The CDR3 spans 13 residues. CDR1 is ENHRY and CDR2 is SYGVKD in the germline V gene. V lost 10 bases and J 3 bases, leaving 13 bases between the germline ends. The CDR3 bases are TGTGCCACCCGGGACACCGACAATCAGCCCCAGCATTTT. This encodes CATRDTDNQPQHF.

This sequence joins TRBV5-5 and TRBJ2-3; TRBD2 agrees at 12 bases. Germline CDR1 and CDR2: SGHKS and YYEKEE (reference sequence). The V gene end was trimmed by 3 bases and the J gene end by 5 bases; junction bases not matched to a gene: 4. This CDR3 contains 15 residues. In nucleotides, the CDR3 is TGTGCCAGCAGCTCGGGACTAGCGGGTATAGATACGCAGTATTTT. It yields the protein CASSSGLAGIDTQYF.

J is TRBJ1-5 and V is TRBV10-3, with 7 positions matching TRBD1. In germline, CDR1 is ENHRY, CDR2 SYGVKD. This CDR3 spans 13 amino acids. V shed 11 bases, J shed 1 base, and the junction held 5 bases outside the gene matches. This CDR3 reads CAANRGSNQPQHF. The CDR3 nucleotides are TGTGCCGCGAACAGGGGAAGCAATCAGCCCCAGCATTTT.

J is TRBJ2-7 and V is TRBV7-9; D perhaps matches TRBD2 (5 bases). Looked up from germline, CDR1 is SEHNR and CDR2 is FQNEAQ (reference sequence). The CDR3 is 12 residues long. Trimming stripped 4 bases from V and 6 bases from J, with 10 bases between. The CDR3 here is CASSYGLSEQYF. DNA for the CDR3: TGTGCCAGCAGCTACGGACTCAGCGAGCAGTACTTC.

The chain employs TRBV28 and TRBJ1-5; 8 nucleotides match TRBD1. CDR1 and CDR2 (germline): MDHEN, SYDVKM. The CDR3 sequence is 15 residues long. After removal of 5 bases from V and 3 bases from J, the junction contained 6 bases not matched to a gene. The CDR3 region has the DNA TGTGCCAGCAGTCCCCAGGGGGCGCCCAATCAGCCCCAGCATTTT. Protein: CASSPQGAPNQPQHF.

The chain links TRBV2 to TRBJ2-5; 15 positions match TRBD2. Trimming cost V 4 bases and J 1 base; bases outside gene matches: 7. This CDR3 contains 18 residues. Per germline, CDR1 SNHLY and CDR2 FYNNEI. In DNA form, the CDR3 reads TGTGCCAGCAGTGCCGGGACTAGCGGGAGGCCTACCCAAGAGACCCAGTACTTC. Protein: CASSAGTSGRPTQETQYF.

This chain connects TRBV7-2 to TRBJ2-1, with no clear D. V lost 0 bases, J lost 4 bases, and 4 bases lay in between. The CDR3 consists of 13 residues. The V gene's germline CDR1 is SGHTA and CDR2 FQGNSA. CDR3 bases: TGTGCCAGCAGCTTAGCGGCATACAATGAGCAGTTCTTC. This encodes CASSLAAYNEQFF.

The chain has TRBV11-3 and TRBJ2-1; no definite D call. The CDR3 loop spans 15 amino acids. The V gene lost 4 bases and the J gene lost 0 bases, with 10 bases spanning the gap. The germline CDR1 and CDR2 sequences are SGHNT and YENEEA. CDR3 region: CASSSSISSYNEQFF. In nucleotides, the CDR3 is TGTGCCAGCAGCTCAAGCATAAGCTCCTACAATGAGCAGTTCTTC.

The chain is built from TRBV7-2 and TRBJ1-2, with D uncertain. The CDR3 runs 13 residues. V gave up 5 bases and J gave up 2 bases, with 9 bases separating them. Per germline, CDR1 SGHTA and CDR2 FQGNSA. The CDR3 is CASSTGKNYGYTF. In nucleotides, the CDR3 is TGTGCCAGCAGCACGGGGAAGAACTATGGCTACACCTTC.

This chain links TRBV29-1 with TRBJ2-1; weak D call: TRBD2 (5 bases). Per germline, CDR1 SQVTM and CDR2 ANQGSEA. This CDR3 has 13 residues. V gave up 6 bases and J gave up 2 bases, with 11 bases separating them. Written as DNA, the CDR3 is TGCAGCGTCGCTACCGGGGCCTACAATGAGCAGTTCTTC. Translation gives CSVATGAYNEQFF.

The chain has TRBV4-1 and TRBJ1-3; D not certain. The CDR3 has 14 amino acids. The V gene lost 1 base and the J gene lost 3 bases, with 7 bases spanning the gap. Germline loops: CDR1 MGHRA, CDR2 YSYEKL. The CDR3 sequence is CASSQAGSGNTIYF. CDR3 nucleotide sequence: TGCGCCAGCAGCCAAGCGGGAAGTGGAAACACCATATATTTT.

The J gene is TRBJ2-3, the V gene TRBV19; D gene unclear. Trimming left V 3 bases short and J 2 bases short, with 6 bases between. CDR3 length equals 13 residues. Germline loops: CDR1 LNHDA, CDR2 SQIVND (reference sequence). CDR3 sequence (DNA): TGTGCCAGTAGTATCAGGCTCACAGATACGCAGTATTTT. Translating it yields CASSIRLTDTQYF.

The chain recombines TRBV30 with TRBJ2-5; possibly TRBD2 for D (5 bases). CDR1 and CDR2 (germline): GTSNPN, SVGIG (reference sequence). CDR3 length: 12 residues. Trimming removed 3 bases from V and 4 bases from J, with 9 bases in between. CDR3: CAWRGSGETQYF. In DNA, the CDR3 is TGTGCCTGGAGAGGGAGCGGAGAGACCCAGTACTTC.

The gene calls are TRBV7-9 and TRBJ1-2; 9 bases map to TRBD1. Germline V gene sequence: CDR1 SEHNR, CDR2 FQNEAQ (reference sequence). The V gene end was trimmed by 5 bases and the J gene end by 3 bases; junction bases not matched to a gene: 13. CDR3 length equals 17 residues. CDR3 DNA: TGTGCCAGCAGCGGGGTTGGACAGGGGATCATTTACTATGGCTACACCTTC. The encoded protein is CASSGVGQGIIYYGYTF.

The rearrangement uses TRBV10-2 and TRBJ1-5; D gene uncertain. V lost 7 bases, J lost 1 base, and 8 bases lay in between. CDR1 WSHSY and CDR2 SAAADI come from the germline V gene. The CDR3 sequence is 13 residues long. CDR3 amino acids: CASTYSSNQPQHF. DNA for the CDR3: TGCGCCAGCACCTACAGCAGCAATCAGCCCCAGCATTTT.

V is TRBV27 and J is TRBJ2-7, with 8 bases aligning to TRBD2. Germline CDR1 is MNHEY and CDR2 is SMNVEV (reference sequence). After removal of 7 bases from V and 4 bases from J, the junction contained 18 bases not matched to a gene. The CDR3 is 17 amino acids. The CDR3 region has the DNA TGTGCCAGCAAGGGTCTCGGGACTAGTGCGCCAAATTACGAGCAGTACTTC. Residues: CASKGLGTSAPNYEQYF.

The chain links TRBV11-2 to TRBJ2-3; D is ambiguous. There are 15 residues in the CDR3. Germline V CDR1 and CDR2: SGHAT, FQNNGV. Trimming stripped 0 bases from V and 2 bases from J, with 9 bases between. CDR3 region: CASSLDRVPTDTQYF. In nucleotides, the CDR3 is TGTGCCAGCAGCTTAGACCGGGTTCCCACAGATACGCAGTATTTT.

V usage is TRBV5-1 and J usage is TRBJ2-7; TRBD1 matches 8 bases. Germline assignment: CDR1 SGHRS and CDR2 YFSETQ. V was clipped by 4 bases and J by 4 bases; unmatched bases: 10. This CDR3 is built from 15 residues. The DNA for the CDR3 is TGCGCCAGCAGCGATCAGGGGGCAGGGATGTACGAGCAGTACTTC. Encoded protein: CASSDQGAGMYEQYF. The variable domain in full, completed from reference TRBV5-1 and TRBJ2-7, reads KAGVTQTPRYLIKTRGQQVTLSCSPISGHRSVSWYQQTPGQGLQFLFEYFSETQRNKGNFPGRFSGRQFSNSRSEMNVSTLELGDSALYLCASSDQGAGMYEQYFGPGTRLTVT.